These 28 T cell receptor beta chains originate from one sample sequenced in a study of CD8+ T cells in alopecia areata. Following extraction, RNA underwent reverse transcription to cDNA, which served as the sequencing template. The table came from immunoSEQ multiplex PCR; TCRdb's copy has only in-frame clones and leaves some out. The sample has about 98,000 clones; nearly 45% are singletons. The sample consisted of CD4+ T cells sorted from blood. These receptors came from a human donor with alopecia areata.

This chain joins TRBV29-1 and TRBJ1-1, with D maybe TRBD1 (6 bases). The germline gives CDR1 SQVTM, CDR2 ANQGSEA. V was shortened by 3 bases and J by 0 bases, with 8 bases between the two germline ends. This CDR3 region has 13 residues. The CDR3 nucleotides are TGCAGCGTTGAGGGGACACTGAACACTGAAGCTTTCTTT. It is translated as CSVEGTLNTEAFF. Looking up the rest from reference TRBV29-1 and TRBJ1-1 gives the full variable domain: SAVISQKPSRDICQRGTSLTIQCQVDSQVTMMFWYRQQPGQSLTLIATANQGSEATYESGFVIDKFPISRPNLTFSTLTVSNMSPEDSSIYLCSVEGTLNTEAFFGQGTRLTVV.

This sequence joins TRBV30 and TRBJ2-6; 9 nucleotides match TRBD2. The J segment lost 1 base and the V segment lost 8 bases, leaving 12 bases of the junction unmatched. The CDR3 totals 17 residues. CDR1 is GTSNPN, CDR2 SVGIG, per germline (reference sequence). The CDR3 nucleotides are TGTGCCGGCCCGGCGGCGGGAGGGGGGTCTGGGGCCAACGTCCTGACTTTC. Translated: CAGPAAGGGSGANVLTF.

The CDR3 nucleotides are TGCAGCCCCCACGCCGGGGGGCCACACTCTACCACAGATACGCAGTATTTT. It yields the protein CSPHAGGPHSTTDTQYF. The V and J genes are TRBV29-1 and TRBJ2-3; D is perhaps TRBD2 (7 bases). Germline CDR1 reads SQVTM; CDR2 reads ANQGSEA. V lost 8 bases and J 2 bases, leaving 26 bases between the germline ends. This CDR3 spans 17 amino acids.

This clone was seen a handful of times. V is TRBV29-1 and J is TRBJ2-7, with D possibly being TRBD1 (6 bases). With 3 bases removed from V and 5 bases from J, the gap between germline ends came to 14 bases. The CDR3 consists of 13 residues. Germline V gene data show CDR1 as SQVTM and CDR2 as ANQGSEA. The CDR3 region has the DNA TGCAGCGTTGAGCGATCAGGGGCTGACGAGCAGTACTTC. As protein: CSVERSGADEQYF.

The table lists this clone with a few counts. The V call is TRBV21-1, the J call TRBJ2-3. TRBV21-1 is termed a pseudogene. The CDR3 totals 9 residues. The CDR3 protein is CAKVDTQYF. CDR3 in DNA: TGTGCCAAGGTGGATACGCAGTATTTT.

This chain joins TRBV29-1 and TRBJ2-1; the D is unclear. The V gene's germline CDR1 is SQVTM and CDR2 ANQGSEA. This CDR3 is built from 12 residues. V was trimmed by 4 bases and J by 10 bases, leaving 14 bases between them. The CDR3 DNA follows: TGCAGCGTTGGCCTTCAGAGGTCAGAGCAGTTCTTC. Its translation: CSVGLQRSEQFF.

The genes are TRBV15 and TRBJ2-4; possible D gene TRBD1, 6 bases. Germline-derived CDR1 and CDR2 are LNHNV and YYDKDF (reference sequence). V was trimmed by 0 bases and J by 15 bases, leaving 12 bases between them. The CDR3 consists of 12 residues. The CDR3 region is CATSRDTGFRYF. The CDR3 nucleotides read TGTGCCACCAGCAGAGACACAGGGTTCAGGTACTTC.

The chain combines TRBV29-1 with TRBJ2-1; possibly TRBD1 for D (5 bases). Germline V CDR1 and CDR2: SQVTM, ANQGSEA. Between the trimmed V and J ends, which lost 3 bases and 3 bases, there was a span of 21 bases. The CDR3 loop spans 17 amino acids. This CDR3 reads CSVEGFDSQGYYNEQFF. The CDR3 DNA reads TGCAGCGTTGAGGGCTTCGACAGCCAAGGGTACTACAATGAGCAGTTCTTC.

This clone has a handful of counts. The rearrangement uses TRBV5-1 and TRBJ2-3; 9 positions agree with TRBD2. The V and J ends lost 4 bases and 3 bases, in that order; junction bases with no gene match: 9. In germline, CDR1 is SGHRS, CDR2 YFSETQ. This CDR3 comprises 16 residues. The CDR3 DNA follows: TGCGCCAGCAGCCAGTCAGCGGGGGGCTCGACAGATACGCAGTATTTT. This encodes CASSQSAGGSTDTQYF.

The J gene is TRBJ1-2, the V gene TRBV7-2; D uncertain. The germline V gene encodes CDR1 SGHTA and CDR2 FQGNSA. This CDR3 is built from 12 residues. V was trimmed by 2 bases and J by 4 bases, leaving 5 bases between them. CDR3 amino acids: CASSLNSYGYTF. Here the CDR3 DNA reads TGTGCCAGCAGCTTAAACTCCTATGGCTACACCTTC. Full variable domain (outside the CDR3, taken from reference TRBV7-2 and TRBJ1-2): GAGVSQSPSNKVTEKGKDVELRCDPISGHTALYWYRQSLGQGLEFLIYFQGNSAPDKSGLPSDRFSAERTGGSVSTLTIQRTQQEDSAVYLCASSLNSYGYTFGSGTRLTVV.

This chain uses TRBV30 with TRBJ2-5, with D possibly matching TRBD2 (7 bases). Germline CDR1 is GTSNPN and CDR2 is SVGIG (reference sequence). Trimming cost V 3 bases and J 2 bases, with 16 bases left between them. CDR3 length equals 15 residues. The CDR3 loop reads CAWRRGQGHQETQYF. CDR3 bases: TGTGCCTGGAGGCGGGGGCAGGGACATCAAGAGACCCAGTACTTC.

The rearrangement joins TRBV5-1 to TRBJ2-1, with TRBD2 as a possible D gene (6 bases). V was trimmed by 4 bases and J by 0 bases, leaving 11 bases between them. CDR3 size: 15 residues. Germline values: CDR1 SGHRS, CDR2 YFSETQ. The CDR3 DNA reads TGCGCCAGCAGCCGATTAGCGGACTCCTACAATGAGCAGTTCTTC. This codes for CASSRLADSYNEQFF.

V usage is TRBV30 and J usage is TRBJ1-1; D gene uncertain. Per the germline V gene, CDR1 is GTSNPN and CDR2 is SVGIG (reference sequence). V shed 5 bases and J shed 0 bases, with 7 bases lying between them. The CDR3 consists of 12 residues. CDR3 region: CAWDNMNTEAFF. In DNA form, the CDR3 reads TGTGCCTGGGACAACATGAACACTGAAGCTTTCTTT.

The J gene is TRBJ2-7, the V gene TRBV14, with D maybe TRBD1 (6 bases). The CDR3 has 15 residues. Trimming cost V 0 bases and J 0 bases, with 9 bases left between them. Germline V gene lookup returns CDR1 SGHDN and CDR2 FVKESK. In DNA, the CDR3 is TGTGCCAGCAGCCAAGACCGGGACAACTCCTACGAGCAGTACTTC. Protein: CASSQDRDNSYEQYF.

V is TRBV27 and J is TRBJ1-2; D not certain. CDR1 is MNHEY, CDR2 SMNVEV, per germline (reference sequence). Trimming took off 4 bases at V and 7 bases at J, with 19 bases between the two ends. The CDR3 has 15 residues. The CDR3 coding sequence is TGTGCCAGCAGTTCGCCGGGATACCCTGTTGGTGGCTACACCTTC. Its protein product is CASSSPGYPVGGYTF.

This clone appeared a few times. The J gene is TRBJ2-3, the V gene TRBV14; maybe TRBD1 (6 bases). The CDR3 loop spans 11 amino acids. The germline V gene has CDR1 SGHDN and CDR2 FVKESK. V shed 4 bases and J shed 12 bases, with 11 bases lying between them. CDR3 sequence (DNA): TGTGCCAGCAGCCGACAGGATTTACAGTATTTT. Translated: CASSRQDLQYF.

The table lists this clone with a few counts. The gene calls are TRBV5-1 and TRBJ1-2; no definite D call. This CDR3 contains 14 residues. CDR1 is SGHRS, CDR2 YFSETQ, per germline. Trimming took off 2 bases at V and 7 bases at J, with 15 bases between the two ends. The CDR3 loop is CASSFEDPRGGYTF. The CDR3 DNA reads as TGCGCCAGCAGCTTTGAGGATCCTCGGGGTGGCTACACCTTC.

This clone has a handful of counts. The CDR3 coding sequence is TGCAGCGTTGAACGCTCGGGCAATGAGCAGTTCTTC. This translates into CSVERSGNEQFF. The V gene is TRBV29-1, the J gene TRBJ2-1, with D unresolved. V lost 2 bases and J 6 bases, leaving 8 bases between the germline ends. The CDR3 has 12 amino acids. In germline, CDR1 is SQVTM, CDR2 ANQGSEA.

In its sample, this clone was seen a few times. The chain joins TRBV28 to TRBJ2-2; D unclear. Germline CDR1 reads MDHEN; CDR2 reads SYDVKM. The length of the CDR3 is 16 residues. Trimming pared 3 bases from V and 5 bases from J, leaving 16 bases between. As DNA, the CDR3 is TGTGCCAGCAGTTTGTTACCCGGGCTGAGAACCGGGGAGCTGTTTTTT. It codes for CASSLLPGLRTGELFF.

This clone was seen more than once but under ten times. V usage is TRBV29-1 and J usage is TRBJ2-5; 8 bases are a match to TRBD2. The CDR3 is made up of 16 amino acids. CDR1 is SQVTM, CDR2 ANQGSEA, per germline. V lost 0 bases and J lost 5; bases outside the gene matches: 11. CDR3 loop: CSVEEPGRAYQETQYF. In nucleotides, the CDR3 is TGCAGCGTTGAAGAACCCGGGAGGGCCTATCAGGAGACCCAGTACTTC.

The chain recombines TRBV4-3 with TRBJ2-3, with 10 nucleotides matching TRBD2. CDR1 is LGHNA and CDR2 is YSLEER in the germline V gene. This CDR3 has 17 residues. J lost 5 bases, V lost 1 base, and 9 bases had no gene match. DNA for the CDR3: TGCGCCAGCAGCCAAGGGAGCGGGAGGGCCAGGAAAGATACGCAGTATTTT. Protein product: CASSQGSGRARKDTQYF.

The CDR3 loop is CASSNSRWNYEQYF. CDR3 coding DNA: TGTGCCAGCAGCAATAGTCGTTGGAACTACGAGCAGTACTTC. The rearrangement joins TRBV11-2 to TRBJ2-7; D not certain. This CDR3 comprises 14 residues. CDR1 is SGHAT and CDR2 is FQNNGV in the germline V gene. Between the trimmed V and J ends, which lost 5 bases and 3 bases, there was a span of 14 bases.

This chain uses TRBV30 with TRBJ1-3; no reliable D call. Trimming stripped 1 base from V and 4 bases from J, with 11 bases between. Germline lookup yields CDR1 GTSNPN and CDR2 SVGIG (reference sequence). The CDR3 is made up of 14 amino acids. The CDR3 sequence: CAWSDPFSGNTIYF. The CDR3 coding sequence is TGTGCCTGGAGTGACCCCTTCTCAGGAAACACCATATATTTT.

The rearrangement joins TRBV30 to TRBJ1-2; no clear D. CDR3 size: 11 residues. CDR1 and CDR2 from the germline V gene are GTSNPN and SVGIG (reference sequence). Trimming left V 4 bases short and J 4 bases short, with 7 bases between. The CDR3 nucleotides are TGTGCCTGGACGAACAGCTATGGCTACACCTTC. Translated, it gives CAWTNSYGYTF.

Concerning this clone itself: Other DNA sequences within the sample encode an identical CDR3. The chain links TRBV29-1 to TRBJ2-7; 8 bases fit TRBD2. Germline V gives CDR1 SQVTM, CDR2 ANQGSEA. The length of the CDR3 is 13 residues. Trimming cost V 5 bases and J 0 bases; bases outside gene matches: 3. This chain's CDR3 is CSVRTSGSYEQYF. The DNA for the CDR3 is TGCAGCGTTCGAACTAGCGGCTCCTACGAGCAGTACTTC.

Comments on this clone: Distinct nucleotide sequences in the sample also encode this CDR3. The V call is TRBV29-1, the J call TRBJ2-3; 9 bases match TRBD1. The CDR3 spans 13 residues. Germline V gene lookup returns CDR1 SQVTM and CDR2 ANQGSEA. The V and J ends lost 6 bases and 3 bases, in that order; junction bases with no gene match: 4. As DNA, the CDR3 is TGCAGCGTCCGACAGGGGGGTACAGATACGCAGTATTTT. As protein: CSVRQGGTDTQYF.

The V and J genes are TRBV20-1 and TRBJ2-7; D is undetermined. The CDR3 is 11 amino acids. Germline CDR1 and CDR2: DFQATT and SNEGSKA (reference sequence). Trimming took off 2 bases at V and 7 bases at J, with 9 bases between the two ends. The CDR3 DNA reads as TGCAGTGCTAGAACCTCGAGGGAGCAGTACTTC. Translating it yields CSARTSREQYF.

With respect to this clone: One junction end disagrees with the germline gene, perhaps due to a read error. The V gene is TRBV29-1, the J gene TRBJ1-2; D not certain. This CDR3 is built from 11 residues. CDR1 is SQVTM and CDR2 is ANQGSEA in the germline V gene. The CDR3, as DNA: TGCAGCGTTGAAGGGGGAAAAGCTTCAGCCTTC. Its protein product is CSVEGGKASAF.